The 10 T cell receptor beta chains given below trace back to one sample, sequenced in a study of blood T cell repertoires in COVID-19. Assay used: immunoSEQ multiplex PCR; TCRdb lists only in-frame clones, some missing. The sample has some 290,000 clones, around 87% seen once. Sequencing input: peripheral blood. Receptor source: a middle-aged woman with COVID-19, enrolled during active disease.

The V and J genes are TRBV11-2 and TRBJ1-2; D ambiguous. Deletions cut 7 bases from V and 4 bases from J, with 19 bases between. The CDR3 length is 15 residues. Germline V gene data show CDR1 as SGHAT and CDR2 as FQNNGV. CDR3 DNA: TGTGCCAGCAATACTCTACGATCTAGGCGCTATGGCTACACCTTC. The encoded protein is CASNTLRSRRYGYTF. Complete variable domain (other parts from reference TRBV11-2 and TRBJ1-2): EAGVAQSPRYKIIEKRQSVAFWCNPISGHATLYWYQQILGQGPKLLIQFQNNGVVDDSQLPKDRFSAERLKGVDSTLKIQPAKLEDSAVYLCASNTLRSRRYGYTFGSGTRLTVV.

This clone was picked up one time. The rearrangement joins TRBV9 to TRBJ1-1; weak D call: TRBD1 (5 bases). This CDR3 spans 14 amino acids. Germline CDR1 and CDR2: SGDLS and YYNGEE. Trimming took 0 bases from V and 4 from J, leaving 10 bases between them. CDR3: CASSVDAGGTEAFF. The CDR3 DNA follows: TGTGCCAGCAGCGTAGATGCCGGGGGCACTGAAGCTTTCTTT.

This clone was seen only once. The J gene is TRBJ1-1, the V gene TRBV4-1; a possible D gene is TRBD1 (5 bases). Germline V gene lookup returns CDR1 MGHRA and CDR2 YSYEKL. Deletions cut 1 base from V and 4 bases from J, with 10 bases between. The CDR3 sequence is 14 residues long. In DNA, the CDR3 is TGCGCCAGCAGCCAAGCGTCAGGGCTCACTGAAGCTTTCTTT. Amino acid sequence: CASSQASGLTEAFF.

This rearrangement joins TRBV2 to TRBJ1-6; no clear D gene. Germline V gene sequence: CDR1 SNHLY, CDR2 FYNNEI. The CDR3 is 16 amino acids. V was shortened by 4 bases and J by 1 base, with 11 bases between the two germline ends. CDR3 residues: CASSVPSGSYNSPLHF. The DNA for the CDR3 is TGTGCCAGCAGTGTACCTAGCGGGTCCTATAATTCACCCCTCCACTTT. The full variable domain, its missing parts supplied by reference TRBV2 and TRBJ1-6, is EPEVTQTPSHQVTQMGQEVILRCVPISNHLYFYWYRQILGQKVEFLVSFYNNEISEKSEIFDDQFSVERPDGSNFTLKIRSTKLEDSAMYFCASSVPSGSYNSPLHFGNGTRLTVT.

This chain uses TRBV18 with TRBJ2-1; 7 nucleotides line up with TRBD1. Trimming cost V 3 bases and J 9 bases; bases outside gene matches: 8. The germline gives CDR1 KGHSH, CDR2 LQKENI. The CDR3 contains 14 residues. CDR3 bases: TGTGCCAGCTCACCGGGACAGTCTTACGGTGAGCAGTTCTTC. Its translation: CASSPGQSYGEQFF. Drawing the rest from reference TRBV18 and TRBJ2-1, the complete variable domain is NAGVMQNPRHLVRRRGQEARLRCSPMKGHSHVYWYRQLPEEGLKFMVYLQKENIIDESGMPKERFSAEFPKEGPSILRIQQVVRGDSAAYFCASSPGQSYGEQFFGPGTRLTVL.

This clone has just a few counts. This rearrangement joins TRBV19 to TRBJ1-1, with unresolved D. Germline-derived CDR1 and CDR2 are LNHDA and SQIVND (reference sequence). The CDR3 is 11 amino acids. V was cut by 6 bases and J by 2 bases, with 4 bases left in between. The chain's CDR3 is CASRANTEAFF. As DNA, the CDR3 is TGTGCCAGTAGAGCAAACACTGAAGCTTTCTTT.

The rearrangement links TRBV4-3 to TRBJ2-5; 8 nucleotides agree with TRBD1. From germline, CDR1 is LGHNA and CDR2 YSLEER. V trimming: 4 bases; J trimming: 4 bases; junction bases outside the gene matches: 14. The CDR3 totals 17 residues. The CDR3 sequence: CASSLSLRGQGGETQYF. The CDR3 nucleotides read TGCGCCAGCAGCCTCAGTTTAAGAGGACAGGGAGGAGAGACCCAGTACTTC.

The chain employs TRBV28 and TRBJ1-1; D is possibly TRBD1 (5 bases). V lost 5 bases, J lost 5 bases, and 18 bases lay in between. The germline V gene encodes CDR1 MDHEN and CDR2 SYDVKM. The CDR3 extends over 15 amino acids. In DNA, the CDR3 is TGTGCCAGCAGTCTCCACCGGGACGGGAGAACTGAAGCTTTCTTT. It is translated as CASSLHRDGRTEAFF.

This sequence joins TRBV18 and TRBJ1-1, with D unclear. CDR1 and CDR2 (germline): KGHSH, LQKENI. The CDR3 runs to 13 residues. V shed 6 bases and J shed 4 bases, with 12 bases lying between them. CDR3 region: CASSPVARTEAFF. The CDR3, as DNA: TGTGCCAGCTCTCCAGTCGCGCGCACTGAAGCTTTCTTT.

The J gene is TRBJ1-1, the V gene TRBV7-2; 8 bases line up with TRBD1. This CDR3 region has 16 residues. The trim removed 1 base at V and 6 bases at J, leaving 10 bases unmatched. Germline CDR1 reads SGHTA; CDR2 reads FQGNSA. The CDR3 protein is CASSLGLGRGLSEAFF. In DNA form, the CDR3 reads TGTGCCAGCAGCTTAGGGTTAGGCAGGGGGCTCTCTGAAGCTTTCTTT.